This is a list of T cell receptor beta chains from one sample in a study of OX40 agonist ivuxolimab in advanced cancers. Libraries were prepared by immunoSEQ multiplex PCR; TCRdb keeps only in-frame clonotypes and omits some of them. The profile shows fewer than 85,000 clones, 80% to 95% of them singletons. Specimen: CD4+ or CD8+ T cells sorted from blood, collected in a trial of the OX40 agonist ivuxolimab. The origin of the receptors is an adult with an advanced solid tumor such as melanoma, head and neck, liver or kidney cancer. CDR3s include the opening cysteine and the closing phenylalanine or tryptophan. D genes are given only for firm matches. Clone size appears in some rows only: once, few, many, or a class for an expanded clone.

D gene	clone size	V gene	J gene	CDR3 DNA	CDR3 protein
.	.	TRBV10-1	TRBJ1-1	TGCGCCAGTCTATACGTGGGACGTTCTGAAGCTTTCTTT	CASLYVGRSEAFF
.	.	TRBV7-9	TRBJ1-1	TGTGCCAGCAGCCATGGAAGGACTGAAGCTTTCTTT	CASSHGRTEAFF
.	few	TRBV27	TRBJ1-1	TGTGCCAGCAGTTGGCGGGGGTGGAACACTGAAGCTTTCTTT	CASSWRGWNTEAFF
.	.	TRBV13	TRBJ2-5	TGTGCCAGCAGCTTAGTGGCCAGACAAGAGACCCAGTACTTC	CASSLVARQETQYF
.	.	TRBV27	TRBJ1-2	TGTGCCAGCAGTCGAACAGAAGACTTCTATGGCTACACCTTC	CASSRTEDFYGYTF
.	.	TRBV19	TRBJ1-2	TGTGCCAGTAGTATCCCGGAGGGGACACTAGGCTACACCTTC	CASSIPEGTLGYTF
TRBD1	.	TRBV6-1	TRBJ1-6	TGTGCCAGCATCCAGCCGGGACAGGGGACTTCACCCCTCCACTTT	CASIQPGQGTSPLHF
.	.	TRBV7-3	TRBJ2-1	TGTGCCAGCAGCTATGGCGGAAACAATGAGCAGTTCTTC	CASSYGGNNEQFF
TRBD1	.	TRBV7-9	TRBJ2-5	TGTGCCAGCAGCCCCATAGGTGTGGGACAGGGGTCCAGGGAGACCCAGTACTTC	CASSPIGVGQGSRETQYF
.	.	TRBV5-8	TRBJ1-5	TGTGCCAGCAGCTTGGGTACAGTACTATATAGCAATCAGCCCCAGCATTTT	CASSLGTVLYSNQPQHF
.	once	TRBV6-6	TRBJ2-5	TGTGCCAGCAGTTGGGGTTTCCAAGAGACCCAGTACTTC	CASSWGFQETQYF
.	many	TRBV2	TRBJ1-6	TGTGCCAGCAGGGTGGCAGTGACGGGGGACTCACCCCTCCACTTT	CASRVAVTGDSPLHF
.	.	TRBV4-3	TRBJ2-7	TGCGCCAGCAGCCCAGGGAGCGGAGCCGGCTACGAGCAGTACTTC	CASSPGSGAGYEQYF
TRBD1	.	TRBV19	TRBJ1-1	TGTGCCAGTATTCCAGGGGGAAACACTGAAGCTTTCTTT	CASIPGGNTEAFF
.	.	TRBV6-5	TRBJ1-2	TGTGCCAGCAGTTACACCGCGGGCCAGCTTAACTATGGCTACACCTTC	CASSYTAGQLNYGYTF
.	.	TRBV7-9	TRBJ2-1	TGTGCCAGCAGCTTAAGTGGGATCTACAATGAGCAGTTCTTC	CASSLSGIYNEQFF
TRBD1	.	TRBV5-4	TRBJ2-2	TGTGCCAGCAGTTGGACAGGGGGTACCGGGGAGCTGTTTTTT	CASSWTGGTGELFF
TRBD1	.	TRBV27	TRBJ1-5	TGTGCCAGCAGTTGGGGACAGGGAGGGGAGCCCCAGCATTTT	CASSWGQGGEPQHF
TRBD2	.	TRBV5-5	TRBJ2-7	TGTGCCAGCAGCTTGTCAGCGGGGGCCTCAATCATCGAGCAGTACTTC	CASSLSAGASIIEQYF
.	.	TRBV10-3	TRBJ2-1	TGTGCCATCAGATTGGGGAATGAGCAGTTCTTC	CAIRLGNEQFF
TRBD1	.	TRBV30	TRBJ2-7	TGTGCCTGGAGTGATCCGGGACAGGGTCCCTACGAGCAGTACTTC	CAWSDPGQGPYEQYF
TRBD1	.	TRBV27	TRBJ2-5	TGTGCCAGCAGTTCCACCGGGACAGGGTGGGGAGAGACCCAGTACTTC	CASSSTGTGWGETQYF
.	once	TRBV5-6	TRBJ1-1	TGTGCCAGCGTTAGGGAGGGACTTGGTACTGAAGCTTTCTTT	CASVREGLGTEAFF
.	.	TRBV10-3	TRBJ1-2	TGTGCCATCAGTGAGTCGGGGGCGCTGGGGCCCTATGGCTACACCTTC	CAISESGALGPYGYTF
.	.	TRBV9	TRBJ1-2	TGTGCCAGCAGCGTAACAGGGAATGGCTACACCTTC	CASSVTGNGYTF
.	.	TRBV5-5	TRBJ1-5	TGTGCCAGCAGCTTGGCGTCAGAACAACAGCCCCAGCATTTT	CASSLASEQQPQHF